This T cell receptor (beta chain) was captured in a study of blood T cell repertoires in COVID-19. Study-wide context: COVID-19 samples collected from the United States, Italy and Spain covered acute and convalescent phases.

Worth noting for this clone: The junction departs from the called germline gene at one end, perhaps through a read error.

Germline V gene data show CDR1 as MDHEN and CDR2 as SYDVKM. This CDR3 is 13 amino acids long. Sequencing used immunoSEQ multiplex PCR; TCRdb keeps in-frame clones, though not all of them. The table lists about 140,000 clones, approximately 82% of them singletons. This chain connects TRBV28 to TRBJ2-7, with D possibly matching TRBD2 (6 bases). Sequencing was carried out using peripheral blood. The receptor's source is a human donor in a cohort sampled during active COVID-19. As DNA, the CDR3 is TGTGCCAGCAGTCTCCGGGACTCTTACTTGGGCTCCTTC. The encoded protein is CASSLRDSYLGSF.